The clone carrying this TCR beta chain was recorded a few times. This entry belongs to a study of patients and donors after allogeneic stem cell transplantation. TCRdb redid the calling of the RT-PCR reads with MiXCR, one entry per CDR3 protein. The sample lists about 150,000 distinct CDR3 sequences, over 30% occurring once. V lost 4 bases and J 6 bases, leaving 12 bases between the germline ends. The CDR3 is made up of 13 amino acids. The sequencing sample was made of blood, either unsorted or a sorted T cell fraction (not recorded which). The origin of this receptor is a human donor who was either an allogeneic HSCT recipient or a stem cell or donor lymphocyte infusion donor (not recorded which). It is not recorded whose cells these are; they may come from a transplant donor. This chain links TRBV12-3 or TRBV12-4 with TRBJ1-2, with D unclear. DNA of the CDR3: TGTGCCAGCAGTTATCTAGGGTCGCATGGCTACACCTTC. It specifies CASSYLGSHGYTF.